The 23 T cell receptor beta chains reported below all come from one sample, sequenced in a study of cytomegalovirus exposure and HLA in healthy donors. The PCR employed 60 Vbeta primers together with 13 Jbeta primers. Sequencing was performed with immunoSEQ multiplex PCR; in TCRdb, only in-frame clones are kept and a portion is missing. Among over 100,000 clones listed, 65% to 75% were seen once. The source material was PBMCs. The receptors shown here come from a man under 40 in good health and CMV-seropositive.

This CDR3 is CASSLFPAAIQYF. CDR3 DNA sequence: TGTGCCAGCAGCTTATTTCCTGCGGCCATTCAGTACTTC. The genes are TRBV7-2 and TRBJ2-4; D ambiguous. V dropped 2 bases and J dropped 9 bases, with 11 bases sitting between them. Germline values: CDR1 SGHTA, CDR2 FQGNSA. The CDR3 consists of 13 residues. The full variable domain, in which reference TRBV7-2 and TRBJ2-4 provide the parts outside the CDR3, is GAGVSQSPSNKVTEKGKDVELRCDPISGHTALYWYRQSLGQGLEFLIYFQGNSAPDKSGLPSDRFSAERTGGSVSTLTIQRTQQEDSAVYLCASSLFPAAIQYFGAGTRLSVL.

The rearrangement uses TRBV30 and TRBJ1-1; D might be TRBD1 (5 bases). The germline gives CDR1 GTSNPN, CDR2 SVGIG (reference sequence). The CDR3 has 12 amino acids. Trimming shortened V by 4 bases and J by 3 bases, and 9 bases separated the two germline ends. The CDR3 sequence: CAWNWGYTEAFF. The CDR3 DNA reads as TGTGCCTGGAACTGGGGCTACACTGAAGCTTTCTTT.

V and J are TRBV11-2 and TRBJ2-5; 12 nucleotides line up with TRBD1. From germline, CDR1 is SGHAT and CDR2 FQNNGV. The J segment lost 6 bases and the V segment lost 2 bases, leaving 13 bases of the junction unmatched. The CDR3 is 18 amino acids. As DNA, the CDR3 is TGTGCCAGCAGCTTAATTGGGACAGGGGGCGCGGTGTCGCAGACCCAGTACTTC. It yields the protein CASSLIGTGGAVSQTQYF.

The rearrangement links TRBV6-6 to TRBJ1-1, with D unclear. From germline, CDR1 is MNHNY and CDR2 SVGAGI (reference sequence). Trimming removed 5 bases from V and 0 bases from J, with 7 bases in between. This CDR3 is built from 13 residues. CDR3 sequence (DNA): TGTGCCAGCAGTCTTGACATGAACACTGAAGCTTTCTTT. Translating gives CASSLDMNTEAFF.

This chain connects TRBV30 to TRBJ1-1, with D possibly TRBD1 on 6 matching bases. The V end was cut by 4 bases, the J end by 2 bases, with 11 bases between. The CDR3 covers 13 residues. The germline V gene encodes CDR1 GTSNPN and CDR2 SVGIG (reference sequence). The CDR3 bases are TGTGCCTGGACCCAGGGGTTTAACACTGAAGCTTTCTTT. Its protein product is CAWTQGFNTEAFF.

The V gene is TRBV6-4, the J gene TRBJ1-1; D uncertain. Germline loops: CDR1 MRHNA, CDR2 SNTAGT. Trimming took 3 bases from V and 5 from J, leaving 13 bases between them. The CDR3 has 14 residues. The DNA for the CDR3 is TGTGCCAGCAGTGAATTTCCGGGTTTGACTGAAGCTTTCTTT. It codes for CASSEFPGLTEAFF.

This clone was detected once. This chain uses TRBV7-2 with TRBJ2-3, with 10 bases that match TRBD2. The V segment lost 1 base and the J segment 7 bases; nucleotides outside the gene matches: 11. The germline V gene encodes CDR1 SGHTA and CDR2 FQGNSA. The CDR3 is 17 amino acids. CDR3 protein: CASSLGGAAGGQNTQYF. CDR3 DNA: TGTGCCAGCAGCTTAGGGGGAGCAGCGGGGGGGCAAAATACGCAGTATTTT. Full variable domain (outside the CDR3, taken from reference TRBV7-2 and TRBJ2-3): GAGVSQSPSNKVTEKGKDVELRCDPISGHTALYWYRQSLGQGLEFLIYFQGNSAPDKSGLPSDRFSAERTGGSVSTLTIQRTQQEDSAVYLCASSLGGAAGGQNTQYFGPGTRLTVL.

This sequence joins TRBV6-6 and TRBJ2-5; 11 positions match TRBD2. V dropped 10 bases and J dropped 4; count of bases not matched to a gene: 11. The CDR3 is 15 amino acids. CDR1 and CDR2 from the germline V gene are MNHNY and SVGAGI (reference sequence). The CDR3 DNA sequence: TGTGCCACCCTCTCGACTAGCGGGGCTCCAGAGACCCAGTACTTC. Residues: CATLSTSGAPETQYF.

There are a few counts of this clone. This sequence joins TRBV4-1 and TRBJ1-1; D may be TRBD1 (6 bases). With 3 bases removed from V and 5 bases from J, the gap between germline ends came to 10 bases. The germline V gene has CDR1 MGHRA and CDR2 YSYEKL. The CDR3 runs to 13 residues. The DNA of the CDR3 is TGCGCCAGCAGCCAGGGGGCTAGAACTGAAGCTTTCTTT. It yields the protein CASSQGARTEAFF.

This clone was seen a few times. V gene TRBV9 combines with J gene TRBJ2-3; D not certain. Between the trimmed V and J ends, which lost 0 bases and 6 bases, there was a span of 11 bases. The germline V gene encodes CDR1 SGDLS and CDR2 YYNGEE. This CDR3 has 14 residues. The chain's CDR3 is CASSVDALADTQYF. The DNA for the CDR3 is TGTGCCAGCAGCGTAGACGCCCTCGCGGATACGCAGTATTTT.

The chain combines TRBV6-5 with TRBJ1-5, with D possibly matching TRBD1 (5 bases). CDR3 length equals 16 residues. CDR1 MNHEY and CDR2 SVGAGI come from the germline V gene. V lost 4 bases, J lost 0 bases, and 13 bases lay in between. The chain's CDR3 is CASSSAGPYSNQPQHF. CDR3 coding DNA: TGTGCCAGCAGTTCGGCGGGACCGTATAGCAATCAGCCCCAGCATTTT.

Only a few counts were recorded for this clone. The J gene is TRBJ1-6, the V gene TRBV2; D is uncertain. The germline V gene encodes CDR1 SNHLY and CDR2 FYNNEI. The CDR3 totals 15 residues. Trimming removed 4 bases from V and 0 bases from J, with 7 bases in between. The CDR3 here is CASSGRSSYNSPLHF. The DNA for the CDR3 is TGTGCCAGCAGTGGGCGGAGCTCCTATAATTCACCCCTCCACTTT.

V and J are TRBV5-1 and TRBJ1-4; D is undetermined. The CDR3 has 19 amino acids. V was cut by 0 bases and J by 2 bases, with 20 bases left in between. Germline V gene lookup returns CDR1 SGHRS and CDR2 YFSETQ. In DNA form, the CDR3 reads TGCGCCAGCAGCTTGGGGGGAGTGTCAGGACGCGGGACTAATGAAAAACTGTTTTTT. Translating gives CASSLGGVSGRGTNEKLFF.

The V and J genes are TRBV5-1 and TRBJ2-3, with D tentatively TRBD2 (6 bases). CDR1 and CDR2 from the germline V gene are SGHRS and YFSETQ. Trimming shortened V by 4 bases and J by 0 bases, and 15 bases separated the two germline ends. The CDR3 runs 16 residues. For the CDR3, the DNA is TGCGCCAGCAGCAACGCGGGGCAGACTAGCACAGATACGCAGTATTTT. Translating gives CASSNAGQTSTDTQYF.

This chain links TRBV11-2 with TRBJ2-7, with D maybe TRBD1 (5 bases). With 1 base removed from V and 2 bases from J, the gap between germline ends came to 12 bases. The germline V gene has CDR1 SGHAT and CDR2 FQNNGV. The CDR3 contains 15 residues. CDR3 sequence (DNA): TGTGCCAGCAGCTTAGGTAGGGGCAGACCCTACGAGCAGTACTTC. This encodes CASSLGRGRPYEQYF.

In its sample, this clone was seen a few times. V gene TRBV7-8 combines with J gene TRBJ1-1; D perhaps matches TRBD1 (6 bases). From germline, CDR1 is SGHVS and CDR2 FQNEAQ. The CDR3 contains 14 residues. V lost 3 bases and J 0 bases, leaving 8 bases between the germline ends. CDR3 amino acids: CASSLDSMNTEAFF. Written as DNA, the CDR3 is TGTGCCAGCAGCTTGGACAGCATGAACACTGAAGCTTTCTTT.

This clone has only a few counts. V gene TRBV5-1 combines with J gene TRBJ2-7; the D gene is possibly TRBD1 (6 bases). This CDR3 is 14 amino acids long. The V gene's germline CDR1 is SGHRS and CDR2 YFSETQ. Between the trimmed V and J ends, which lost 4 bases and 3 bases, there was a span of 14 bases. CDR3 DNA sequence: TGCGCCAGCAGCGTTTCGGCAGGGGACTACGAGCAGTACTTC. Translation gives CASSVSAGDYEQYF.

This clone was observed once. V is TRBV7-6 and J is TRBJ2-3; 7 bases map to TRBD2. The CDR3 length is 16 residues. From germline, CDR1 is SGHVS and CDR2 FNYEAQ. J lost 3 bases, V lost 0 bases, and 6 bases had no gene match. The CDR3 DNA reads TGTGCCAGCAGCTTAGCGGGGCGGGGGAGGACAGATACGCAGTATTTT. It encodes CASSLAGRGRTDTQYF.

To note about this clone: One junction end does not reproduce the germline sequence, and a read error may be involved. The rearrangement uses TRBV13 and TRBJ1-2; D unclear. The CDR3 contains 14 residues. Germline assignment: CDR1 PRHDT and CDR2 FYEKMQ (reference sequence). The CDR3 protein is CASSLASGNYGYPF. In DNA form, the CDR3 reads TGTGCCAGCAGTCTAGCGTCGGGGAATTATGGCTACCCCTTC.

The V call is TRBV20-1, the J call TRBJ2-1; D ambiguous. The CDR3 has 11 residues. Trimming pared 6 bases from V and 10 bases from J, leaving 13 bases between. The V gene's germline CDR1 is DFQATT and CDR2 SNEGSKA (reference sequence). The CDR3 DNA reads as TGCAGTGCCGCCGCCGTGGGCGAGCAGTTCTTC. Translating gives CSAAAVGEQFF.

The chain links TRBV6-6 to TRBJ1-4; D not resolved. There are 15 residues in the CDR3. V shed 6 bases and J shed 2 bases, with 13 bases lying between them. CDR1 and CDR2 (germline): MNHNY, SVGAGI (reference sequence). This CDR3 reads CASSTGGITNEKLFF. Written as DNA, the CDR3 is TGTGCCAGCAGCACCGGAGGGATTACTAATGAAAAACTGTTTTTT.

The chain couples TRBV4-2 to TRBJ1-3; D is uncertain. The V and J ends lost 1 base and 0 bases respectively, with 10 bases between them. The CDR3 extends over 16 amino acids. CDR1 LGHNA and CDR2 YNFKEQ come from the germline V gene. The CDR3 DNA reads TGTGCCAGCAGCCAAGCTGCACAAAACTCTGGAAACACCATATATTTT. It yields the protein CASSQAAQNSGNTIYF.

This chain connects TRBV19 to TRBJ1-2; 7 bases fit TRBD1. V was pared by 4 bases and J by 5 bases, with 16 bases of the junction left unmatched. Germline values: CDR1 LNHDA, CDR2 SQIVND (reference sequence). The CDR3 contains 17 residues. DNA of the CDR3: TGTGCCAGTAGTAATGGACAGGCCAACCTTCGGGATTATGGCTACACCTTC. Its protein product is CASSNGQANLRDYGYTF.